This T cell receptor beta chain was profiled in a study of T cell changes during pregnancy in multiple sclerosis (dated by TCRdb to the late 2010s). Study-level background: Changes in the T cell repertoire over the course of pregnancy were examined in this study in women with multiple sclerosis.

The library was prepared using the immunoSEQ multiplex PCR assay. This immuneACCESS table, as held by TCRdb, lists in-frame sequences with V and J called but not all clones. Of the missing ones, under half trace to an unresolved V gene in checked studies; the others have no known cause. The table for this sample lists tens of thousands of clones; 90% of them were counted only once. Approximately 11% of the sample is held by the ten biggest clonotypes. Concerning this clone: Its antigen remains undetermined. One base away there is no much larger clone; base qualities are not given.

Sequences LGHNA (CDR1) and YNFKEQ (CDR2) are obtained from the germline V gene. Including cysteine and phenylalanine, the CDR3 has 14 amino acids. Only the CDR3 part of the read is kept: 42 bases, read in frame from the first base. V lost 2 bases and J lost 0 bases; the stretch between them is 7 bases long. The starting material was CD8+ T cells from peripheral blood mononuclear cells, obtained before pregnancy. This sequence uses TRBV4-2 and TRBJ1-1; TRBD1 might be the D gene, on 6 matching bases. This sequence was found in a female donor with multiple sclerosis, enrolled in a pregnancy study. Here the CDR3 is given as CASSQQGMNTEAFF. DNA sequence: TGTGCCAGCAGCCAACAGGGGATGAACACTGAAGCTTTCTTT.